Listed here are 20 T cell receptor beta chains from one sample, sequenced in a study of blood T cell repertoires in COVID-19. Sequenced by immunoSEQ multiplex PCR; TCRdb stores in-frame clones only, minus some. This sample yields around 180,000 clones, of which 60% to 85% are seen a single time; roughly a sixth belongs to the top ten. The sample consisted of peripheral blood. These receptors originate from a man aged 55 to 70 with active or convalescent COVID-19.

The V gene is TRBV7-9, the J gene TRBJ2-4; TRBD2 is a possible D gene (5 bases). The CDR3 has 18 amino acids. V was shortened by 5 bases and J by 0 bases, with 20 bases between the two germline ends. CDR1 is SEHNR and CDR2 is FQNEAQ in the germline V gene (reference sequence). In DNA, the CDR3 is TGTGCCAGCAGCCCAGAGGGAGCGGATCTTCTAGCCAAAAACATTCAGTACTTC. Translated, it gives CASSPEGADLLAKNIQYF.

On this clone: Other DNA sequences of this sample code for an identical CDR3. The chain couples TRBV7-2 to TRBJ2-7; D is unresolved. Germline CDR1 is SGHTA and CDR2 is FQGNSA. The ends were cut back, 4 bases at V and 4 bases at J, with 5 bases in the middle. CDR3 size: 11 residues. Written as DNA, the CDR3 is TGTGCCAGCAGCTCGTTATACGAGCAGTACTTC. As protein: CASSSLYEQYF.

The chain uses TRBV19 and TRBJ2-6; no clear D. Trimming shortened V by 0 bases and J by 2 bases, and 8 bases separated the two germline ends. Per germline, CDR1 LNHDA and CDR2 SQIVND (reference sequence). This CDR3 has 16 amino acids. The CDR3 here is CASSIDPNTGANVLTF. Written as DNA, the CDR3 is TGTGCCAGTAGTATAGATCCGAACACTGGGGCCAACGTCCTGACTTTC.

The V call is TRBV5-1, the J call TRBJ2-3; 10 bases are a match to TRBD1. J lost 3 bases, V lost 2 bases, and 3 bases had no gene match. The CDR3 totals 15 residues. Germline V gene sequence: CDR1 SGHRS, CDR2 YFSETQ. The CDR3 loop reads CASSFRDRGTDTQYF. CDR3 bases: TGCGCCAGCAGCTTCCGGGACAGGGGAACAGATACGCAGTATTTT.

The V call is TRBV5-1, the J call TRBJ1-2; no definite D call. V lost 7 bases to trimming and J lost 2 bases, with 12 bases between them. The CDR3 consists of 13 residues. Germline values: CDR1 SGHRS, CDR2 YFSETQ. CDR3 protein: CASRWSINYGYTF. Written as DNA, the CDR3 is TGCGCCAGCCGCTGGAGCATAAACTATGGCTACACCTTC.

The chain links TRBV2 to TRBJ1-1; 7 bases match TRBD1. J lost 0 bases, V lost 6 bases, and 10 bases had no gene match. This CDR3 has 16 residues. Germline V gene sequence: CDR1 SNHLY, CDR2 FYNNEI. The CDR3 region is CASSPLTRGLNTEAFF. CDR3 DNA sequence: TGTGCCAGCAGCCCCCTTACGAGGGGGCTGAACACTGAAGCTTTCTTT.

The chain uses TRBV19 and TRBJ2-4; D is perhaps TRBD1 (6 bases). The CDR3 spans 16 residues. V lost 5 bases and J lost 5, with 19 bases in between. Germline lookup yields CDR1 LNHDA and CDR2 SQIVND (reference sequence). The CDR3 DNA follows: TGTGCCAGTAGTCCCGGACAGACGACCGACCAAAACATTCAGTACTTC. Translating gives CASSPGQTTDQNIQYF.

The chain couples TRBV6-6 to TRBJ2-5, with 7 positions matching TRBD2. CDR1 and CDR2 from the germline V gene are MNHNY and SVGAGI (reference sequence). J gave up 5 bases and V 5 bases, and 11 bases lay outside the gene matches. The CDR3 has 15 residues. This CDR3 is CASSGGLKNPETQYF. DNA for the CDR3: TGTGCCAGCAGTGGGGGACTAAAGAACCCCGAGACCCAGTACTTC.

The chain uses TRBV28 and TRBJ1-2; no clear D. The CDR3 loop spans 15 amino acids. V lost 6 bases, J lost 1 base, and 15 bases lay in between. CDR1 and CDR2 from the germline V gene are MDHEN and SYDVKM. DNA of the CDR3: TGTGCCAGCAGGACCTTTACAGAGTTTAACTATGGCTACACCTTC. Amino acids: CASRTFTEFNYGYTF.

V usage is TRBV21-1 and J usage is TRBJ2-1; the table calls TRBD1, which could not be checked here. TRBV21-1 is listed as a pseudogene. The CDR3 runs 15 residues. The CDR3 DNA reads TGTGCCAGCAGCAGGAGACAGGGAAAGTACAATGAGCAGTTCTTC. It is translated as CASSRRQGKYNEQFF.

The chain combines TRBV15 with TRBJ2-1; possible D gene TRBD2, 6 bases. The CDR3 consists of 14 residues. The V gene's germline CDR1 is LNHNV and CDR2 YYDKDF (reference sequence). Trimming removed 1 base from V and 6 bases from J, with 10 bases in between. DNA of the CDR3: TGTGCCACCAGCAGAGCCTCACTAGCCAATGAGCAGTTCTTC. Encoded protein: CATSRASLANEQFF.

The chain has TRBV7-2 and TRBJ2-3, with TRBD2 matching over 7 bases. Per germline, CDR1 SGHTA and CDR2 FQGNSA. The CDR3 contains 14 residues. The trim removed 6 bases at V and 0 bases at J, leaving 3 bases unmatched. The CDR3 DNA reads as TGTGCCAGCAGATCTAGCGGTAGCACAGATACGCAGTATTTT. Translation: CASRSSGSTDTQYF.

CDR3 nucleotides: TGCGCCAGCAGCCAAGATCGGGCGACAGGGCCGCGAGGCTACACCTTC. Translating it yields CASSQDRATGPRGYTF. The V gene is TRBV4-3, the J gene TRBJ1-2, with TRBD1 identical over 7 bases. This CDR3 has 16 residues. The V gene's germline CDR1 is LGHNA and CDR2 YSLEER. V was clipped by 0 bases and J by 8 bases; unmatched bases: 12.

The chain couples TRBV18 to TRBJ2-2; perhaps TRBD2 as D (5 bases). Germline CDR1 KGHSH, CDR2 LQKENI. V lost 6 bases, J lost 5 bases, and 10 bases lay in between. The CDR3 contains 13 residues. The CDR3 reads CASSRPGTGELFF. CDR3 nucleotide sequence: TGTGCCAGCTCTCGTCCGGGAACCGGGGAGCTGTTTTTT.

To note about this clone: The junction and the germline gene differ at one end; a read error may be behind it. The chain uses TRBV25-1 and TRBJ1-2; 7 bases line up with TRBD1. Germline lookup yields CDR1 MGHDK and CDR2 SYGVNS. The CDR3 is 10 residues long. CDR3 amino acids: CASRGQDLLF. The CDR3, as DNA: TGTGCCAGCCGAGGACAGGACTTACTCTTC.

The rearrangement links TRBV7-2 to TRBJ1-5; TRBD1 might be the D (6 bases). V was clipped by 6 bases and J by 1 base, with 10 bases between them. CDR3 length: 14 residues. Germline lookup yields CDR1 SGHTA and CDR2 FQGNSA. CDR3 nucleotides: TGTGCCAGCAGTTCGCAGGGGAGCAATCAGCCCCAGCATTTT. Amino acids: CASSSQGSNQPQHF.

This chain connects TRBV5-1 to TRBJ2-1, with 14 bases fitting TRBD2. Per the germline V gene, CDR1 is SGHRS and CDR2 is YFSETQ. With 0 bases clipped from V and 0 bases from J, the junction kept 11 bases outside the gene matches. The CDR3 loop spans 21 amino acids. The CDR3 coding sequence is TGCGCCAGCAGCTTGGGGACTAGCGGGGGGAGTATCCGGAGCTCCTACAATGAGCAGTTCTTC. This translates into CASSLGTSGGSIRSSYNEQFF.

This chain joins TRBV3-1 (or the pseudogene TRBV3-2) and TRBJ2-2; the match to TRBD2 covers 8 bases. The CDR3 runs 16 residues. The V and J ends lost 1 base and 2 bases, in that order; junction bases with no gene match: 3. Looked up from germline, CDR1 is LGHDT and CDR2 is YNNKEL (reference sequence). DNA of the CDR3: TGTGCCAGCAGCCAAGGCGGGAGGATTAACACCGGGGAGCTGTTTTTT. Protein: CASSQGGRINTGELFF.

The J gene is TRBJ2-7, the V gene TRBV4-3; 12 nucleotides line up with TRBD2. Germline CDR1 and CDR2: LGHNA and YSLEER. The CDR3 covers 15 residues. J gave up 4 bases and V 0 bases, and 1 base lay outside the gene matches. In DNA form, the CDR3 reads TGCGCCAGCAGCCAAGAGACTAGCGGGAGTTACGAGCAGTACTTC. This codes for CASSQETSGSYEQYF.

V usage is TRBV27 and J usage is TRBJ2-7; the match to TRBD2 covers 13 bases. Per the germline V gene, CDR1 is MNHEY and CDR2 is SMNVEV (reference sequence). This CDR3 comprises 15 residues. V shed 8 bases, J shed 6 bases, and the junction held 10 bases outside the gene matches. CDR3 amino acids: CASRTSGRATGEQYF. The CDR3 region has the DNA TGTGCCAGCCGAACTAGCGGGAGGGCCACAGGCGAGCAGTACTTC.